These 27 T cell receptor beta chains originate from one sample sequenced in a study of blood T cell repertoires in COVID-19. The method was immunoSEQ multiplex PCR; TCRdb's version includes in-frame clones alone and lacks a portion of them. The table lists 200,000 or so clones, about 86% of them singletons. Material for sequencing was peripheral blood. These receptors were obtained from a woman in her forties or fifties with acute or convalescent COVID-19.

This clone was observed once. This rearrangement joins TRBV7-6 to TRBJ1-1; a possible D gene is TRBD1 (6 bases). Looked up from germline, CDR1 is SGHVS and CDR2 is FNYEAQ. The V end lost 5 bases, the J end lost 11 bases, and 18 bases lay between the germline ends. The length of the CDR3 is 13 residues. The CDR3 loop is CASSPTDRSSAFF. CDR3 in DNA: TGTGCCAGCAGCCCCACAGACAGGAGTTCGGCTTTCTTT.

The V call is TRBV6-1, the J call TRBJ1-2; maybe TRBD1 (5 bases). Germline V gives CDR1 MNHNS, CDR2 SASEGT. The V end lost 3 bases, the J end lost 5 bases, and 13 bases lay between the germline ends. The CDR3 covers 14 residues. Here the CDR3 DNA reads TGTGCCAGCAGTGACCAATTGACAGTGTATGGCTACACCTTC. It encodes CASSDQLTVYGYTF.

CDR3 sequence reads: CASSYAGTNEKLFF. The CDR3 DNA reads TGTGCCAGCAGTTACGCGGGGACTAATGAAAAACTGTTTTTT. V is TRBV6-2 or TRBV6-3 and J is TRBJ1-4; no definite D call. CDR1 and CDR2 (germline): MNHEY, SVGEGT. The CDR3 is 14 residues long. The V end lost 2 bases, the J end lost 2 bases, and 6 bases lay between the germline ends.

The chain combines TRBV21-1 with TRBJ1-1. TRBV21-1 represents a pseudogene. CDR3 length: 11 amino acids. The DNA for the CDR3 is TGTGCCCCCGGGGAGTCCACTGAAGCTTTCTTT. It is translated as CAPGESTEAFF.

V and J are TRBV29-1 and TRBJ1-1, with 9 bases matching TRBD1. J lost 6 bases, V lost 6 bases, and 5 bases had no gene match. From germline, CDR1 is SQVTM and CDR2 ANQGSEA. The CDR3 runs to 12 residues. The CDR3 region has the DNA TGCAGCGTATCGACAGGGGGGGCTGAAGCTTTCTTT. Amino acid sequence: CSVSTGGAEAFF.

The chain combines TRBV6-6 with TRBJ1-1; no reliable D call. The germline CDR1 and CDR2 sequences are MNHNY and SVGAGI (reference sequence). V gave up 5 bases and J gave up 5 bases, with 15 bases separating them. The CDR3 is 14 residues long. The CDR3 spells CASSRQERGTEAFF. In nucleotides, the CDR3 is TGTGCCAGCAGTAGGCAGGAGCGCGGGACTGAAGCTTTCTTT.

The chain links TRBV18 to TRBJ1-5; a possible D gene is TRBD1 (6 bases). Between the trimmed V and J ends, which lost 2 bases and 5 bases, there was a span of 19 bases. Germline loops: CDR1 KGHSH, CDR2 LQKENI. The CDR3 covers 17 residues. The CDR3 coding sequence is TGTGCCAGCTCACCAAGAAACGCAGGGGCTGGGGATCAGCCCCAGCATTTT. This encodes CASSPRNAGAGDQPQHF.

This clone was counted once. V and J are TRBV3-1 (or the pseudogene TRBV3-2) and TRBJ2-1; D may be TRBD2 (5 bases). The CDR3 extends over 13 amino acids. CDR1 and CDR2 (germline): LGHDT, YNNKEL (reference sequence). V was clipped by 7 bases and J by 5 bases, with 12 bases between them. As DNA, the CDR3 is TGTGCCAGCATTTGGACGGGGAACAATGAGCAGTTCTTC. As protein: CASIWTGNNEQFF.

This sequence joins TRBV15 and TRBJ2-7; 8 nucleotides line up with TRBD2. Germline V CDR1 and CDR2: LNHNV, YYDKDF (reference sequence). The V gene end was trimmed by 1 base and the J gene end by 0 bases; junction bases not matched to a gene: 11. The length of the CDR3 is 18 residues. The CDR3 is CATSRGYRGGQGSYEQYF. CDR3 sequence (DNA): TGTGCCACCAGCAGAGGGTACCGGGGGGGCCAAGGCTCCTACGAGCAGTACTTC.

This clone has more than one count but fewer than ten. V and J are TRBV6-5 and TRBJ2-7; TRBD2 is a possible D gene (5 bases). Germline V lookup: CDR1 MNHEY, CDR2 SVGAGI. Trimming took off 5 bases at V and 6 bases at J, with 17 bases between the two ends. This CDR3 is built from 14 residues. The CDR3 region is CASSRYPPEGEQYF. In DNA, the CDR3 is TGTGCCAGCAGTCGCTACCCGCCCGAGGGCGAGCAGTACTTC.

The chain couples TRBV18 to TRBJ2-7; tentative D call: TRBD1 (6 bases). Trimming removed 2 bases from V and 5 bases from J, with 10 bases in between. The CDR3 loop spans 13 amino acids. Germline V CDR1 and CDR2: KGHSH, LQKENI. CDR3 nucleotide sequence: TGTGCCAGCTCACCAAGGACAGAGGACGAGCAGTACTTC. Its translation: CASSPRTEDEQYF.

This chain uses TRBV3-1 (or the pseudogene TRBV3-2) with TRBJ2-7; TRBD2 matches 9 bases. This CDR3 is 18 amino acids long. The V gene end was trimmed by 0 bases and the J gene end by 0 bases; junction bases not matched to a gene: 9. In germline, CDR1 is LGHDT, CDR2 YNNKEL (reference sequence). The chain's CDR3 is CASSQDNPGLALSYEQYF. The DNA of the CDR3 is TGTGCCAGCAGCCAAGACAACCCGGGACTAGCCCTCTCCTACGAGCAGTACTTC.

The V and J genes are TRBV5-6 and TRBJ2-7, with D perhaps matching TRBD2 (8 bases). The CDR3 contains 14 residues. V was pared by 3 bases and J by 4 bases, with 14 bases between. Per germline, CDR1 SGHDT and CDR2 YYEEEE. Here the CDR3 reads CASSSGRGLYEQYF. The CDR3 DNA is TGTGCCAGCAGCTCCGGGAGGGGGCTTTACGAGCAGTACTTC.

The gene calls are TRBV30 and TRBJ1-1; 9 bases fit TRBD1. Germline V lookup: CDR1 GTSNPN, CDR2 SVGIG (reference sequence). V trimming: 4 bases; J trimming: 7 bases; junction bases outside the gene matches: 7. CDR3 length equals 13 residues. The CDR3 region has the DNA TGTGCCTGGACCCATCGGGGACAGGGTGAAGCTTTCTTT. It codes for CAWTHRGQGEAFF.

The chain carries TRBV18 and TRBJ2-5; no definite D call. The CDR3 covers 14 residues. Trimming shortened V by 2 bases and J by 5 bases, and 12 bases separated the two germline ends. The V gene's germline CDR1 is KGHSH and CDR2 LQKENI. This CDR3 is CASSPAAAQETQYF. The CDR3 nucleotides read TGTGCCAGCTCACCAGCAGCAGCGCAGGAGACCCAGTACTTC. Combining the CDR3 with reference TRBV18 and TRBJ2-5 gives the whole variable domain NAGVMQNPRHLVRRRGQEARLRCSPMKGHSHVYWYRQLPEEGLKFMVYLQKENIIDESGMPKERFSAEFPKEGPSILRIQQVVRGDSAAYFCASSPAAAQETQYFGPGTRLLVL.

The gene calls are TRBV30 and TRBJ2-1; perhaps TRBD1 as D (5 bases). In germline, CDR1 is GTSNPN, CDR2 SVGIG (reference sequence). This CDR3 has 12 amino acids. Trimming left V 0 bases short and J 9 bases short, with 9 bases between. CDR3 loop: CAWSVPGIEQFF. Here the CDR3 DNA reads TGTGCCTGGAGTGTACCAGGGATTGAGCAGTTCTTC.

Here the CDR3 DNA reads TGTGCCAGCAGTTTGGGACTAGCGGGAGACGAGCAGTACTTC. It specifies CASSLGLAGDEQYF. The V call is TRBV6-5, the J call TRBJ2-7; the match to TRBD2 covers 14 bases. The CDR3 runs 14 residues. CDR1 and CDR2 (germline): MNHEY, SVGAGI. V lost 4 bases and J lost 5; bases outside the gene matches: 1.

This chain's CDR3 is CASSPRDYGYTF. The CDR3 DNA reads TGTGCCAGCAGCCCTCGGGACTATGGCTACACCTTC. This chain links TRBV21-1 with TRBJ1-2. TRBV21-1 is termed a pseudogene. The CDR3 has 12 amino acids.

The chain couples TRBV3-1 (or the pseudogene TRBV3-2) to TRBJ2-5, with a tentative D call TRBD1 (6 bases). V was trimmed by 1 base and J by 3 bases, leaving 9 bases between them. Germline CDR1 LGHDT, CDR2 YNNKEL (reference sequence). The CDR3 length is 14 residues. CDR3 bases: TGTGCCAGCAGCCAAGTTCACAGGGAAGAGACCCAGTACTTC. Its protein is CASSQVHREETQYF.

This chain uses TRBV6-6 with TRBJ1-4; TRBD1 is a possible D gene (6 bases). Germline CDR1 reads MNHNY; CDR2 reads SVGAGI (reference sequence). The ends were cut back, 7 bases at V and 7 bases at J, with 16 bases in the middle. The CDR3 is 14 amino acids. The CDR3 region is CASTQLGAGEKLFF. As DNA, the CDR3 is TGTGCCAGCACGCAGTTGGGGGCTGGTGAAAAACTGTTTTTT.

The V and J genes are TRBV9 and TRBJ2-3; 7 nucleotides line up with TRBD2. Germline lookup yields CDR1 SGDLS and CDR2 YYNGEE. CDR3 size: 16 residues. The ends lost 6 bases at V and 2 bases at J; junction bases unmatched: 12. CDR3 bases: TGTGCCAGCAACCTCTTAGGGCGGGGGTTCACAGATACGCAGTATTTT. This gives the protein CASNLLGRGFTDTQYF.

This chain links TRBV5-6 with TRBJ2-7; D might be TRBD2 (6 bases). The V gene's germline CDR1 is SGHDT and CDR2 YYEEEE. The CDR3 runs 14 residues. Between the trimmed V and J ends, which lost 4 bases and 4 bases, there was a span of 15 bases. The CDR3 bases are TGTGCCAGCAGCCGGGGACTGAATCTTTACGAGCAGTACTTC. Translation gives CASSRGLNLYEQYF.

The chain combines TRBV5-4 with TRBJ2-3; 8 nucleotides match TRBD1. In germline, CDR1 is SGHNT, CDR2 YYREEE (reference sequence). V shed 2 bases, J shed 4 bases, and the junction held 3 bases outside the gene matches. The CDR3 is made up of 14 amino acids. The CDR3 nucleotides read TGTGCCAGCAGCTTTCAGGGGGCGTCAGATACGCAGTATTTT. This sequence encodes CASSFQGASDTQYF. Supplemented by reference TRBV5-4 and TRBJ2-3, the full variable domain reads ETGVTQSPTHLIKTRGQQVTLRCSSQSGHNTVSWYQQALGQGPQFIFQYYREEENGRGNFPPRFSGLQFPNYSSELNVNALELDDSALYLCASSFQGASDTQYFGPGTRLTVL.

This clone was recorded a few times. This rearrangement joins TRBV5-1 to TRBJ1-1; D is possibly TRBD1 (5 bases). Trimming took off 4 bases at V and 3 bases at J, with 16 bases between the two ends. In germline, CDR1 is SGHRS, CDR2 YFSETQ. The CDR3 spans 15 residues. In nucleotides, the CDR3 is TGCGCCAGCAGCCCCACAACCGGGACTCACACTGAAGCTTTCTTT. As protein: CASSPTTGTHTEAFF.

J is TRBJ1-5 and V is TRBV12-5; D unclear. Germline CDR1 and CDR2: LGHNT and FRNRAP. Between the trimmed V and J ends, which lost 5 bases and 9 bases, there was a span of 11 bases. The CDR3 extends over 12 amino acids. The CDR3 protein is CASGPFSWPQHF. For the CDR3, the DNA is TGTGCTAGTGGTCCGTTTTCTTGGCCCCAGCATTTT.

The chain is built from TRBV4-1 and TRBJ2-1; 10 bases fit TRBD2. Germline CDR1 MGHRA, CDR2 YSYEKL. With V trimmed by 1 base and J by 4 bases, 4 bases remained unmatched. The CDR3 length is 16 residues. CDR3 protein: CASSQGSGGVYNEQFF. CDR3 DNA sequence: TGCGCCAGCAGCCAAGGGAGCGGGGGGGTTTACAATGAGCAGTTCTTC.

The chain is built from TRBV6-5 and TRBJ2-5; 8 bases are a match to TRBD2. Per germline, CDR1 MNHEY and CDR2 SVGAGI. The CDR3 is 15 amino acids. J lost 5 bases, V lost 4 bases, and 9 bases had no gene match. CDR3 sequence: CASSSPGLGIETQYF. The DNA for the CDR3 is TGTGCCAGCAGTTCACCGGGACTAGGGATCGAGACCCAGTACTTC.